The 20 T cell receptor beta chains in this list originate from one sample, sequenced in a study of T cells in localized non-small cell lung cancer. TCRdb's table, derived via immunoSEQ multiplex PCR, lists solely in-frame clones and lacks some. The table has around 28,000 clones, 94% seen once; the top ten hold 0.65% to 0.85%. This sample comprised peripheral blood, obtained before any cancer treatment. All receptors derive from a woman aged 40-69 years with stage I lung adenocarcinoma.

CDR3 nucleotides: TGCGCCAGCAGCTTGGGACAGGGGGCATTCGATGCTTTCTTT. The encoded protein is CASSLGQGAFDAFF. The chain couples TRBV5-1 to TRBJ1-1, with 10 positions matching TRBD1. The CDR3 is made up of 14 amino acids. The V and J ends lost 0 bases and 11 bases, in that order; junction bases with no gene match: 7. The germline CDR1 and CDR2 sequences are SGHRS and YFSETQ.

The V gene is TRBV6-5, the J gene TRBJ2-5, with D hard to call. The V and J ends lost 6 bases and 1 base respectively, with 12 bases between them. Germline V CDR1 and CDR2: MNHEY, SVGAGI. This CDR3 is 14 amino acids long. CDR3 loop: CASRPYHLQETQYF. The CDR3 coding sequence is TGTGCCAGCAGACCTTACCACCTCCAAGAGACCCAGTACTTC.

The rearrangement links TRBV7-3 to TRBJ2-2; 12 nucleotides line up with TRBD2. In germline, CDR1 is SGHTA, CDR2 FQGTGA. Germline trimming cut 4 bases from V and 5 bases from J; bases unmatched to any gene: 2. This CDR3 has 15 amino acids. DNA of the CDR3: TGTGCCAGCAGCTCCGGACTAGCGGGAACCGGGGAGCTGTTTTTT. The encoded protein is CASSSGLAGTGELFF.

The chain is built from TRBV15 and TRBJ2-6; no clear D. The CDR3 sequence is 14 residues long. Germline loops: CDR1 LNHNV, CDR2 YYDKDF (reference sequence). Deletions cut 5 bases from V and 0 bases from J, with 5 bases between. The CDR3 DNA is TGTGCCACCAGCTTCAGCTCTGGGGCCAACGTCCTGACTTTC. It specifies CATSFSSGANVLTF.

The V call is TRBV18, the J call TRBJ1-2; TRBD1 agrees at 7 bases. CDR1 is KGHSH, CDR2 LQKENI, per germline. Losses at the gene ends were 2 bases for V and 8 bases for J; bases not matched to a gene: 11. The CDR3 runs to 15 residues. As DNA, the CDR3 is TGTGCCAGCTCACCAGATGGGACAGTCATCTACGGCTACACCTTC. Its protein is CASSPDGTVIYGYTF.

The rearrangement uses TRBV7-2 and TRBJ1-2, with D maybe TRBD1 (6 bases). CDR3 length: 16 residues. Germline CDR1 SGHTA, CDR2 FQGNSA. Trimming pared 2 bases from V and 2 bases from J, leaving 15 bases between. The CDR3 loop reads CASSLIFRGGNYGYTF. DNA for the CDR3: TGTGCCAGCAGCTTAATTTTCAGGGGAGGAAACTATGGCTACACCTTC.

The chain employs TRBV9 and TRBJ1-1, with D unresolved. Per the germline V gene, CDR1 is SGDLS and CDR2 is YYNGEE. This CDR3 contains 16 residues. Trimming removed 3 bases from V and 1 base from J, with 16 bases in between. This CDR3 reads CASSGAIQMENTEAFF. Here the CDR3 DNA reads TGTGCCAGCAGCGGTGCGATACAGATGGAGAACACTGAAGCTTTCTTT.

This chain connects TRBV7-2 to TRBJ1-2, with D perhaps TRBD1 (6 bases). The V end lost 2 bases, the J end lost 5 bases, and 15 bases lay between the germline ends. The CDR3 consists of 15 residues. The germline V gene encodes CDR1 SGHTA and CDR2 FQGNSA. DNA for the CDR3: TGTGCCAGCAGCTTAAGACAGGTGACCCTTTATGGCTACACCTTC. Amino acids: CASSLRQVTLYGYTF.

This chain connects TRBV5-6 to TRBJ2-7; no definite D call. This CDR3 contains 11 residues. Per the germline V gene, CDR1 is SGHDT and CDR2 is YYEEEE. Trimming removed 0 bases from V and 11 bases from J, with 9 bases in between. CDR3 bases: TGTGCCAGCAGCTTGGCCCGGAAGGAGTACTTC. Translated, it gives CASSLARKEYF. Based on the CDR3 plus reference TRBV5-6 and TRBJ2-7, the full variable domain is DAGVTQSPTHLIKTRGQQVTLRCSPKSGHDTVSWYQQALGQGPQFIFQYYEEEERQRGNFPDRFSGHQFPNYSSELNVNALLLGDSALYLCASSLARKEYFGPGTRLTVT.

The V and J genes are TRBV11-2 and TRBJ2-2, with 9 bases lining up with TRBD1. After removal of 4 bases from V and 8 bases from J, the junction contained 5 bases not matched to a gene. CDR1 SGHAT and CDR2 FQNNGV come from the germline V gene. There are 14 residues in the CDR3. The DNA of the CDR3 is TGTGCCAGCAGCTGGGACAGGGTTTTAGGGGAGCTGTTTTTT. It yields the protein CASSWDRVLGELFF.

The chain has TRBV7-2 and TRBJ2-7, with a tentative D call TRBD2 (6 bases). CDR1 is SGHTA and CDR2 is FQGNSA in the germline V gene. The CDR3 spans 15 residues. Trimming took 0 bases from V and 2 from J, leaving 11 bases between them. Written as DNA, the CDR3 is TGTGCCAGCAGCTTAGCCGGCCGGACTACCTACGAGCAGTACTTC. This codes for CASSLAGRTTYEQYF.

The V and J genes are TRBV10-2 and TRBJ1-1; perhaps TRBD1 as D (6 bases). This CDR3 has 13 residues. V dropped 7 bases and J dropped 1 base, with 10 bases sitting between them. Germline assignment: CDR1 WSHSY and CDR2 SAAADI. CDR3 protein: CASNRDKNTEAFF. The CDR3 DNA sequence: TGCGCCAGCAACCGGGACAAGAACACTGAAGCTTTCTTT.

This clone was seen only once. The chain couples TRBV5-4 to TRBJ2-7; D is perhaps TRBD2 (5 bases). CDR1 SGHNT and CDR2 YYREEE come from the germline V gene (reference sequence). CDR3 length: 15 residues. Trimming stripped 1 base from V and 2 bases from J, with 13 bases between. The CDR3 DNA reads TGTGCCAGCAGCTTGTTCCGAACTAGTCCCTACGAGCAGTACTTC. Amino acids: CASSLFRTSPYEQYF.

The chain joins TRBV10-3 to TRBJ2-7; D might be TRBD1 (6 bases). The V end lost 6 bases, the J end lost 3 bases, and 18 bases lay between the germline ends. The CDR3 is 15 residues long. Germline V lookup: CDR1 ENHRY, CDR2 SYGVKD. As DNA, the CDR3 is TGTGCCATCAGCCAAAGACAGGCGTCTTACTACGAGCAGTACTTC. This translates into CAISQRQASYYEQYF.

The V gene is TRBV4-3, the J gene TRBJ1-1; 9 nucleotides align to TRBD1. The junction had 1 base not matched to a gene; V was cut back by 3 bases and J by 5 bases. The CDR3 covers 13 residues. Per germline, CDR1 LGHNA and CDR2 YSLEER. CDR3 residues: CASSHDRGTEAFF. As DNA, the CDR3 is TGCGCCAGCAGCCATGACAGGGGGACTGAAGCTTTCTTT.

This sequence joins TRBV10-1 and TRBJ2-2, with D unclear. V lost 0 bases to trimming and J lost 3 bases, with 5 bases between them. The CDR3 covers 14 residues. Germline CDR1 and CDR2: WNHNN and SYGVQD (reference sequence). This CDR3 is CASSESFYTGELFF. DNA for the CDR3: TGCGCCAGCAGTGAGTCATTTTACACCGGGGAGCTGTTTTTT.

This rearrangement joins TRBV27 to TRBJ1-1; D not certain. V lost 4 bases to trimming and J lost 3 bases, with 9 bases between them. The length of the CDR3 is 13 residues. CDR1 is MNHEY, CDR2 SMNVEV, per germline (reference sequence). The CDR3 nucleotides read TGTGCCAGCAGTTCAAAGTGGGACACTGAAGCTTTCTTT. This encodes CASSSKWDTEAFF.

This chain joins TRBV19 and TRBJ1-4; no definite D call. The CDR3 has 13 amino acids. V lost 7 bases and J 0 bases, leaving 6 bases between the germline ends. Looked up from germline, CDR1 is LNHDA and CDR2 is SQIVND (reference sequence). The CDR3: CASKAATNEKLFF. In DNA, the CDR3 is TGTGCCAGTAAGGCTGCAACTAATGAAAAACTGTTTTTT.

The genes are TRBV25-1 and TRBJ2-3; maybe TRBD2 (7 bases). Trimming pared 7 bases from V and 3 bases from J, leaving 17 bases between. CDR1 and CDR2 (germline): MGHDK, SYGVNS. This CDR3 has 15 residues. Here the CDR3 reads CASNRGGLGTDTQYF. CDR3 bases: TGTGCCAGCAATAGGGGGGGGCTTGGAACAGATACGCAGTATTTT. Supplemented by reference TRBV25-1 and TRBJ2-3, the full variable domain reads EADIYQTPRYLVIGTGKKITLECSQTMGHDKMYWYQQDPGMELHLIHYSYGVNSTEKGDLSSESTVSRIRTEHFPLTLESARPSHTSQYLCASNRGGLGTDTQYFGPGTRLTVL.

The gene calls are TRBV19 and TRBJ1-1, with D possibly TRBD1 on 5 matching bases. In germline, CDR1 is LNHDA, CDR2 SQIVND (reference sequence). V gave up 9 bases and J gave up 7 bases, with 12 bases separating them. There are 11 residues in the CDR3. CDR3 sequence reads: CASEWGVEAFF. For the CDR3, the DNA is TGTGCCAGCGAGTGGGGGGTTGAAGCTTTCTTT.